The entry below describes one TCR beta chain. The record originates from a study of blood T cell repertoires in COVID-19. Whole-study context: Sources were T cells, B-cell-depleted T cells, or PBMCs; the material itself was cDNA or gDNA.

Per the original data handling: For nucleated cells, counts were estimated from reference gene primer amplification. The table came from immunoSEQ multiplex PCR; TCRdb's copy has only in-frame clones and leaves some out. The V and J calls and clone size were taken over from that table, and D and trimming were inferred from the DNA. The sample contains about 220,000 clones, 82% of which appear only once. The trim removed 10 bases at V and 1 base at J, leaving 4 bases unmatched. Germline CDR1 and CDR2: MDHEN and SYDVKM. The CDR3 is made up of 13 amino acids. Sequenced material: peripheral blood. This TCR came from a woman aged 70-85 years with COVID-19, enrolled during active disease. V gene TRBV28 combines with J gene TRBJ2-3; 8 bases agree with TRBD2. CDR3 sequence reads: CATGLAGTDTQYF. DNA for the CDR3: TGTGCCACCGGACTAGCAGGCACAGATACGCAGTATTTT.